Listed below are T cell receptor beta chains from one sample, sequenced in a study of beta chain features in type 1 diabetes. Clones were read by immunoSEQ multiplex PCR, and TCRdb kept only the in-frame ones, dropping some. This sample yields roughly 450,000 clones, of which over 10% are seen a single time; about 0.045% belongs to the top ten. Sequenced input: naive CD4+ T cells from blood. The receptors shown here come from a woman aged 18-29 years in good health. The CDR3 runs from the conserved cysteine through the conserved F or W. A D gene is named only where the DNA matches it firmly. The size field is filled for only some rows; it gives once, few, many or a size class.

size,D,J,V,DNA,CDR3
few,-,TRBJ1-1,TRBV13,TGTGCCAGCAGTCCGCAGAGCCCGTACACTGAAGCTTTCTTT,CASSPQSPYTEAFF
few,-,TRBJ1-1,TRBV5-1,TGCGCCAGCAGCTTGTTCGATTCGAACACTGAAGCTTTCTTT,CASSLFDSNTEAFF
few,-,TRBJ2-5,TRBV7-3,TGTGCCAGCAGCCCGAGGGAAAAAGAGACCCAGTACTTC,CASSPREKETQYF
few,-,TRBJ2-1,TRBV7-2,TGTGCCAGCAGCCCCCTCTGGCGGAACAATGAGCAGTTCTTC,CASSPLWRNNEQFF
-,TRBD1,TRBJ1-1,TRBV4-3,TGCGCCAGCAGCCAGAAACAGGGGGTGGGACGCGAAGCTTTCTTT,CASSQKQGVGREAFF
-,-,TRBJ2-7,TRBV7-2,TGTGCCAGCAGCTTAGGACATCGCGAGCAGTACTTC,CASSLGHREQYF
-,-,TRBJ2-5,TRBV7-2,TGTGCCAGCAGCTTAAGAAAAAAGCAGGGGTGGCAAGAGACCCAGTACTTC,CASSLRKKQGWQETQYF
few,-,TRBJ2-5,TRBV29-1,TGCAGCGTCCCTGCAGGCAGACTAAGACAAGAGACCCAGTACTTC,CSVPAGRLRQETQYF
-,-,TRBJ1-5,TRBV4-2,TGTGCCAGCAGCTCACAGCGTGATCAGCCCCAGCATTTT,CASSSQRDQPQHF
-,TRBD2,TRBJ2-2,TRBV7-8,TGTGCCAGCAGCTTACAGACTAGCGGGGTTACCGGGGAGCTGTTTTTT,CASSLQTSGVTGELFF
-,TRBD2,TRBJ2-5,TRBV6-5,TGTGCCAGCAGTTACACGCGGGGAGGGGAGACCCAGTACTTC,CASSYTRGGETQYF
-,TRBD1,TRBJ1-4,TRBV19,TGTGCCAGTAGCCACAGGGGGATGAGTGAAAAACTGTTTTTT,CASSHRGMSEKLFF
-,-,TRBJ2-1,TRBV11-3,TGTGCCAGCAGCCCCATCAGGTCGGCTGGGCAGTTCTTC,CASSPIRSAGQFF
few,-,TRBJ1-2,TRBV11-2,TGTGCCAGCAGCTTTAGGTTGGCAGGTCGAGGGAGCGATGGCTACACCTTC,CASSFRLAGRGSDGYTF
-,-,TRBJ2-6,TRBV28,TGTGCCAGCAGTGAGGGGATCTCTGGGGCCAACGTCCTGACTTTC,CASSEGISGANVLTF
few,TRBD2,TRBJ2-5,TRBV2,TGTGCCAGCAGTGGACTAGCGACCTTAGAGACCCAGTACTTC,CASSGLATLETQYF
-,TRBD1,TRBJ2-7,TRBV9,TGTGCCAGCAGCGCCGGACAGGGCCGTTCCTACGAGCAGTACTTC,CASSAGQGRSYEQYF
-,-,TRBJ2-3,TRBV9,TGTGCCAGCAGCCCGAAGGCCGGGGCACAATTCACAGATACGCAGTATTTT,CASSPKAGAQFTDTQYF
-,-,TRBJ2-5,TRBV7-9,TGTGCCAGCAGCCTAGACAGTCTTCAAGAGACCCAGTACTTC,CASSLDSLQETQYF
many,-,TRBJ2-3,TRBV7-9,TGTGCCAGCAGCCCCTCGCTGCTAGGAACGCAGTATTTT,CASSPSLLGTQYF